The following is a T cell receptor beta chain sequence with its context. Its target is unknown. The PCR contained 60 Vbeta and 13 Jbeta primers. Clones were read by immunoSEQ multiplex PCR, and TCRdb kept only the in-frame ones, dropping some. The sample contains about 180,000 clones, about 82% of which appear only once. This entry comes from a study of cytomegalovirus exposure and HLA in healthy donors. General study points: Researchers left out some V segments, among them TRBV6-2 and TRBV6-3, as indistinguishable. The Asian-associated ancestry cluster reportedly had fewer N-insertions than the approximately 670-donor mean in a later analysis.

Trimming stripped 5 bases from V and 3 bases from J, with 10 bases between. Germline CDR1 and CDR2: MNHEY and SMNVEV (reference sequence). CDR3 length: 13 residues. Sequencing was performed on PBMCs. V is TRBV27 and J is TRBJ1-1; no firm D call. The TCR sequence derives from a woman aged 25 to 39 in good health and CMV-seronegative. CDR3 sequence: CASSRPLDTEAFF. The CDR3 region has the DNA TGTGCCAGCAGTCGTCCCCTCGACACTGAAGCTTTCTTT.